The TCR beta chain under discussion was sequenced for a study of T cell responses to AZD1222 COVID-19 vaccine. The data were produced by immunoSEQ multiplex PCR, yet TCRdb's version contains in-frame clones alone and is incomplete. The table includes more than 250,000 clones, more than 80% detected once. The germline V gene has CDR1 SGHRS and CDR2 YFSETQ. CDR3 size: 16 residues. V was cut by 4 bases and J by 2 bases, with 16 bases left in between. The V call is TRBV5-1, the J call TRBJ2-1, with a tentative D call TRBD1 (6 bases). The source is an adult in good health. The sample was peripheral blood, taken on day 0 of AZD1222 vaccination. The CDR3 loop is CASSPRGDGAYNEQFF. The CDR3, as DNA: TGCGCCAGCAGCCCCAGGGGAGACGGGGCCTACAATGAGCAGTTCTTC.